The 9 T cell receptor beta chains listed next were all sequenced from one sample in a study of T cells in tumors after PD-1 blockade. Generated by immunoSEQ multiplex PCR, the TCRdb table keeps only in-frame clones and is missing some. Here the sample spans about 33,000 clones, around 80% being singletons. Source: PBMCs, taken before anti-PD-1 treatment. The receptors were gathered from a human donor with basal cell carcinoma.

The rearrangement uses TRBV5-1 and TRBJ1-1; D unresolved. Germline V lookup: CDR1 SGHRS, CDR2 YFSETQ. The V gene lost 4 bases and the J gene lost 1 base, with 11 bases spanning the gap. The CDR3 is 14 residues long. CDR3 in DNA: TGCGCCAGCAGCCCCGGACGGTCGAACACTGAAGCTTTCTTT. This encodes CASSPGRSNTEAFF.

The CDR3 nucleotides are TGTGCCAGCAGCACCCGCACAGATACGCAGTATTTT. Its translation is CASSTRTDTQYF. This sequence joins TRBV5-5 and TRBJ2-3; D ambiguous. Germline V gene sequence: CDR1 SGHKS, CDR2 YYEKEE (reference sequence). V was trimmed by 4 bases and J by 1 base, leaving 4 bases between them. The CDR3 is 12 residues long.

This rearrangement joins TRBV6-5 to TRBJ2-1, with D possibly TRBD1 on 6 matching bases. Germline V gene sequence: CDR1 MNHEY, CDR2 SVGAGI. The V end lost 4 bases, the J end lost 6 bases, and 16 bases lay between the germline ends. This CDR3 is 15 amino acids long. CDR3 region: CASSSPGQLSNEQFF. CDR3 in DNA: TGTGCCAGCAGTTCCCCGGGACAACTATCCAATGAGCAGTTCTTC.

This chain links TRBV5-1 with TRBJ1-3; D not resolved. V was trimmed by 0 bases and J by 4 bases, leaving 11 bases between them. CDR1 SGHRS and CDR2 YFSETQ come from the germline V gene. CDR3 length: 15 residues. The CDR3 spells CASSLEWATGNTIYF. The CDR3 coding sequence is TGCGCCAGCAGCTTGGAGTGGGCAACGGGAAACACCATATATTTT.

The genes are TRBV11-3 and TRBJ2-3, with D perhaps matching TRBD2 (6 bases). V dropped 5 bases and J dropped 4 bases, with 19 bases sitting between them. The CDR3 is made up of 16 amino acids. Germline-derived CDR1 and CDR2 are SGHNT and YENEEA. This CDR3 reads CASSPTSGHRSDTQYF. The CDR3 DNA reads as TGTGCCAGCAGCCCAACGAGCGGGCACCGATCAGATACGCAGTATTTT.

This clone was counted a single time. This rearrangement joins TRBV27 to TRBJ2-7, with 7 positions matching TRBD1. The CDR3 is 14 amino acids. Germline values: CDR1 MNHEY, CDR2 SMNVEV (reference sequence). Losses at the gene ends were 6 bases for V and 5 bases for J; bases not matched to a gene: 10. CDR3 region: CASSPLDRAHEQYF. CDR3 coding DNA: TGTGCCAGCAGCCCCCTCGACAGGGCCCACGAGCAGTACTTC.

The chain joins TRBV27 to TRBJ2-1; the D gene is possibly TRBD2 (6 bases). Germline CDR1 is MNHEY and CDR2 is SMNVEV (reference sequence). This CDR3 comprises 17 residues. V was trimmed by 3 bases and J by 7 bases, leaving 22 bases between them. DNA of the CDR3: TGTGCCAGCAGTTTTGGGTTAAGGGGAGGTTCGGGAAATGAGCAGTTCTTC. Protein: CASSFGLRGGSGNEQFF.

This clone has only a few counts. In DNA form, the CDR3 reads TGCGCCAGCAGCTTGGCGGCAGGGACAATCTACGAGCAGTACTTC. Amino acids: CASSLAAGTIYEQYF. The chain employs TRBV5-1 and TRBJ2-7, with D maybe TRBD1 (6 bases). Between the trimmed V and J ends, which lost 0 bases and 3 bases, there was a span of 13 bases. The CDR3 length is 15 residues. The germline CDR1 and CDR2 sequences are SGHRS and YFSETQ. Drawing the rest from reference TRBV5-1 and TRBJ2-7, the complete variable domain is KAGVTQTPRYLIKTRGQQVTLSCSPISGHRSVSWYQQTPGQGLQFLFEYFSETQRNKGNFPGRFSGRQFSNSRSEMNVSTLELGDSALYLCASSLAAGTIYEQYFGPGTRLTVT.

The chain combines TRBV30 with TRBJ2-1; no reliable D call. This CDR3 has 15 amino acids. V lost 0 bases to trimming and J lost 10 bases, with 19 bases between them. The germline V gene has CDR1 GTSNPN and CDR2 SVGIG (reference sequence). Here the CDR3 reads CAWSVGKLSLGEQFF. The DNA of the CDR3 is TGTGCCTGGAGTGTAGGAAAACTCAGCCTAGGAGAGCAGTTCTTC. The full variable domain, in which reference TRBV30 and TRBJ2-1 provide the parts outside the CDR3, is SQTIHQWPATLVQPVGSPLSLECTVEGTSNPNLYWYRQAAGRGLQLLFYSVGIGQISSEVPQNLSASRPQDRQFILSSKKLLLSDSGFYLCAWSVGKLSLGEQFFGPGTRLTVL.